Listed below are T cell receptor beta chains from one sample, sequenced in a study of response to subunit inactivated influenza vaccine. TCRdb independently ran MiXCR on the RT-PCR reads; one entry per CDR3 protein. The profile covers approximately 310,000 distinct CDR3 sequences, with just over 20% appearing a single time and 10% taken by the ten largest. Sequencing was performed on PBMCs from blood, taken less than 22 months after vaccination. The receptors here all came from a man aged 45 to 75 who received an inactivated influenza vaccine. The CDR3 runs from the conserved cysteine through the conserved F or W. A D gene is named only where the DNA matches it firmly. Clone size appears in some rows only: once, few, many, or a class for an expanded clone.

v_gene	abundance	d_gene	j_gene	CDR3nt	CDR3aa
TRBV11-2	many	.	TRBJ1-2	TGTGCCAGCAGCGGAACCCCAGGGGACTATGGCTACACCTTC	CASSGTPGDYGYTF
TRBV12-3/TRBV12-4	.	TRBD1	TRBJ1-1	TGTGCCAGCAGTTTAGGTGGACAGGGGGCGAGGACTGAAGCTTTCTTT	CASSLGGQGARTEAFF
TRBV27	.	TRBD1	TRBJ1-5	TGTGCCAGCAGTCAATCCATGGACAGGGGAAATCAGCCCCAGCATTTT	CASSQSMDRGNQPQHF
TRBV10-3	.	.	TRBJ2-6	TGTGCCATCAGTGAATACGGTCTAAAATTCGAATTCATTGGGGCCAACGTCCTGACTTTC	CAISEYGLKFEFIGANVLTF
TRBV5-1	few	.	TRBJ1-1	TGCGCCAGCAGCAAGTGGGGGGGGCGAGGCACTGAAGCTTTCTTT	CASSKWGGRGTEAFF
TRBV20-1	few	TRBD1	TRBJ1-2	TGCAGTGCTAGAGCCCCGGGACAGGGGGCCGGGTACGGTGGCTACACCTTC	CSARAPGQGAGYGGYTF
TRBV2	.	TRBD2	TRBJ2-7	TGTGCCAGCAGGGATAGCGGGAGATACGAGCAGTACTTC	CASRDSGRYEQYF
TRBV15	many	.	TRBJ2-2	TGTGCCACCAGCAGAAATACCGGGGAGCTGTTTTTT	CATSRNTGELFF
TRBV20-1	few	.	TRBJ2-7	TGCAGTGCTAGTTCTCTAGCGAATTACGAGCAGTACTTC	CSASSLANYEQYF
TRBV7-9	.	.	TRBJ2-7	TGTGCCAGCAGCTTAGACACCGGGGGGCCCTACGAGCAGTACTTC	CASSLDTGGPYEQYF
TRBV28	many	.	TRBJ1-3	TGTGCCAGCAGTTTGAGCGCTGGGCCGCTTGGAAACACCATATATTTT	CASSLSAGPLGNTIYF
TRBV5-5	once	.	TRBJ1-6	TGTGCCAGCAGCTACGAACAGGGTGGACGAACTTCACCCCTCCACTTT	CASSYEQGGRTSPLHF
TRBV11-2	few	.	TRBJ2-7	TGTGCCAGCAGCCCCACGGCGGGTGGAACTGGAGTTAAGCAGTACTTC	CASSPTAGGTGVKQYF
TRBV11-3	.	.	TRBJ2-3	TGTGCCAGCAGCTTAGGGTCCGGGGGCCTCTCTGATACGCAGTATTTT	CASSLGSGGLSDTQYF
TRBV6-2/TRBV6-3	.	.	TRBJ2-1	TGTGCCAGCAGTTACGACGGACAGAGGGGCCTCTACAATGAGCAGTTCTTC	CASSYDGQRGLYNEQFF